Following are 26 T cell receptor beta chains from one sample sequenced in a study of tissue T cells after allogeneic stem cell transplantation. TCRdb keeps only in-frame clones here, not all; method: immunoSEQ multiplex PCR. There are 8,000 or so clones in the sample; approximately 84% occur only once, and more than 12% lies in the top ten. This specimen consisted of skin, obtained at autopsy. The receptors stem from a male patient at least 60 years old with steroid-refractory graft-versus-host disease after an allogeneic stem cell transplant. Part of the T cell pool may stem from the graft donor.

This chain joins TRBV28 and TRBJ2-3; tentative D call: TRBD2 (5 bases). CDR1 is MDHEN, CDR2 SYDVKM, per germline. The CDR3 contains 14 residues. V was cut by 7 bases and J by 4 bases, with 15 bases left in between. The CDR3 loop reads CASKGVVPPDTQYF. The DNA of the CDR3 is TGTGCCAGCAAGGGAGTGGTACCCCCAGATACGCAGTATTTT.

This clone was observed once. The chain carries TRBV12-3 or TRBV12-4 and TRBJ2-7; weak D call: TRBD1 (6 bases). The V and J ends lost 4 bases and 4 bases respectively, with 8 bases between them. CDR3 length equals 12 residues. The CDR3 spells CASSSQGYEQYF. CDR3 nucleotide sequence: TGTGCCAGCAGTTCACAGGGATACGAGCAGTACTTC.

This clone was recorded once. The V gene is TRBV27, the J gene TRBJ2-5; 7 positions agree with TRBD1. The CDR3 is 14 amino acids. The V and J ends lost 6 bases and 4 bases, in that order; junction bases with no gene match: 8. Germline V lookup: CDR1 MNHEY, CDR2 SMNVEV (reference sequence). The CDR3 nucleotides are TGTGCCAGCAGACCCACAGGGGCCACAGAGACCCAGTACTTC. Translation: CASRPTGATETQYF.

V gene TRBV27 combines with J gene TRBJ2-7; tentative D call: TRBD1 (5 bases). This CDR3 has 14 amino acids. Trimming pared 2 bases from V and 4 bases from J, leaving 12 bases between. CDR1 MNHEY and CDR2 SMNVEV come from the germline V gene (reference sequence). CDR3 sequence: CASSLRSSGYEQYF. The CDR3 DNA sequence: TGTGCCAGCAGTTTAAGGTCCTCAGGGTACGAGCAGTACTTC.

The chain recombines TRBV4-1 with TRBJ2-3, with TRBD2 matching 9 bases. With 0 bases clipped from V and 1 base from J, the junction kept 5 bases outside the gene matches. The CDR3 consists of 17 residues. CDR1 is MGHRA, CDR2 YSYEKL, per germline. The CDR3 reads CASSQERAGGRTDTQYF. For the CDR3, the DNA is TGCGCCAGCAGCCAAGAACGAGCGGGGGGCCGCACAGATACGCAGTATTTT.

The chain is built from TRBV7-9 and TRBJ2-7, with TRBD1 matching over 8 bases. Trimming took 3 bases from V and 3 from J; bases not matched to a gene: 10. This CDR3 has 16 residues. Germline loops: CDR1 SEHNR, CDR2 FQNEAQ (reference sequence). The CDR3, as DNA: TGTGCCAGCAGCTTCAATAAGGGACAGGAGTACTACGAGCAGTACTTC. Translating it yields CASSFNKGQEYYEQYF.

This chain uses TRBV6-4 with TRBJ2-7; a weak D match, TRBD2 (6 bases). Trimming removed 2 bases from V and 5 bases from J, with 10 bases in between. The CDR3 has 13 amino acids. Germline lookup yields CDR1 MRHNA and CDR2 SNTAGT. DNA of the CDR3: TGTGCCAGCAGTGACACCGGAGGGAACGAGCAGTACTTC. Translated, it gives CASSDTGGNEQYF.

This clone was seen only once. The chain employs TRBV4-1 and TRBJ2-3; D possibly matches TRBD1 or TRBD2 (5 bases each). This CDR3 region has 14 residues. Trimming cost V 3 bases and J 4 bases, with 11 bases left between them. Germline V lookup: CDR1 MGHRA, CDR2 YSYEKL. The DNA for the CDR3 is TGCGCCAGCAGCCAGGGGGTGGGGGCAGATACGCAGTATTTT. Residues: CASSQGVGADTQYF.

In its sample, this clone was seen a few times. CDR3: CASVGMGQSTDTQYF. CDR3 nucleotides: TGTGCCAGCGTAGGGATGGGACAGAGCACAGATACGCAGTATTTT. This chain uses TRBV28 with TRBJ2-3; 7 positions match TRBD1. CDR1 is MDHEN and CDR2 is SYDVKM in the germline V gene. V gave up 8 bases and J gave up 0 bases; unmatched junction bases: 8. The CDR3 has 15 residues.

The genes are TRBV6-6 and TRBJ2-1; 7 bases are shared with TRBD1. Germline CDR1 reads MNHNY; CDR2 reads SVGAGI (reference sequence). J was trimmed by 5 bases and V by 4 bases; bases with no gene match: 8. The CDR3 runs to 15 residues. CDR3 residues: CASSSYRGGHNEQFF. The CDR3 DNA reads TGTGCCAGCAGTTCATACAGGGGCGGTCACAATGAGCAGTTCTTC.

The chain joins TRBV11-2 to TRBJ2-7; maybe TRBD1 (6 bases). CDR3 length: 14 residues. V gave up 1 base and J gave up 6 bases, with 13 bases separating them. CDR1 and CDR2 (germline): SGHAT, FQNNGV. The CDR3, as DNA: TGTGCCAGCAGCTTAGTAGGCACAGGGCTCGAGCAGTACTTC. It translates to CASSLVGTGLEQYF. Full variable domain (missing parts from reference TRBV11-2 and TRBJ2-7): EAGVAQSPRYKIIEKRQSVAFWCNPISGHATLYWYQQILGQGPKLLIQFQNNGVVDDSQLPKDRFSAERLKGVDSTLKIQPAKLEDSAVYLCASSLVGTGLEQYFGPGTRLTVT.

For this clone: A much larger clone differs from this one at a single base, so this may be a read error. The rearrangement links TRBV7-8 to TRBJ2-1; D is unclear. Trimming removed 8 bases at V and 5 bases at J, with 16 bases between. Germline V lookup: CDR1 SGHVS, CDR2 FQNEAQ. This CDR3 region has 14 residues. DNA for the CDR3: TGTGCCAGCCTACCGCAGTCCGTGGACAATGAGCAGTTCTTC. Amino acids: CASLPQSVDNEQFF.

DNA for the CDR3: TGTGCCAGCAGCTGGGGACAGGGATATGGCTACACCTTC. It yields the protein CASSWGQGYGYTF. V and J are TRBV2 and TRBJ1-2; 9 positions agree with TRBD1. The CDR3 is made up of 13 amino acids. The ends lost 6 bases at V and 5 bases at J; junction bases unmatched: 4. CDR1 is SNHLY and CDR2 is FYNNEI in the germline V gene.

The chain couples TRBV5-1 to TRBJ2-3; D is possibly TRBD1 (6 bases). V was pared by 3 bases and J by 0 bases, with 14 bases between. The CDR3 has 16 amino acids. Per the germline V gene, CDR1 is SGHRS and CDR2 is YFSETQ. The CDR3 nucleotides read TGCGCCAGCAGCTCCATGACAGGTTCTAGCACAGATACGCAGTATTTT. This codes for CASSSMTGSSTDTQYF. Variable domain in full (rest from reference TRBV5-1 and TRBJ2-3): KAGVTQTPRYLIKTRGQQVTLSCSPISGHRSVSWYQQTPGQGLQFLFEYFSETQRNKGNFPGRFSGRQFSNSRSEMNVSTLELGDSALYLCASSSMTGSSTDTQYFGPGTRLTVL.

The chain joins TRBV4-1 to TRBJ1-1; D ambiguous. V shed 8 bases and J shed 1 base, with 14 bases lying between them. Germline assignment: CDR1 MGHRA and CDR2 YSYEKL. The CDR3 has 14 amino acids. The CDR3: CASRGILKNTEAFF. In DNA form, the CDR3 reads TGCGCCAGCCGTGGAATCCTGAAGAACACTGAAGCTTTCTTT.

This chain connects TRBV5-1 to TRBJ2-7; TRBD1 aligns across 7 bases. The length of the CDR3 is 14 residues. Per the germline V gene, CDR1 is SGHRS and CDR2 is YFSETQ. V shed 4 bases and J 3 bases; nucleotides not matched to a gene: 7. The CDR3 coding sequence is TGCGCCAGCAGCCCAGGGGACAGTCTCTACGAGCAGTACTTC. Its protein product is CASSPGDSLYEQYF.

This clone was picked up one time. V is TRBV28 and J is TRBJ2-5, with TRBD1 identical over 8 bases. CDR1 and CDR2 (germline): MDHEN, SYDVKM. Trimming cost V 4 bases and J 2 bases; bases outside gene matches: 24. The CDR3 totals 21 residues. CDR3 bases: TGTGCCAGCAGTTCAACCTCGACAGGGGTGCCCTACGGGCGTTATCAAGAGACCCAGTACTTC. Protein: CASSSTSTGVPYGRYQETQYF.

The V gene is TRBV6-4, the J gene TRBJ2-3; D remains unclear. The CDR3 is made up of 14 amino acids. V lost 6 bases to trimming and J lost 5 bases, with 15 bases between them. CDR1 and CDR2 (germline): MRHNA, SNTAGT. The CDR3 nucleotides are TGTGCCAGCAGCGAATATCCCCTCCGAGATACGCAGTATTTT. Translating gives CASSEYPLRDTQYF.

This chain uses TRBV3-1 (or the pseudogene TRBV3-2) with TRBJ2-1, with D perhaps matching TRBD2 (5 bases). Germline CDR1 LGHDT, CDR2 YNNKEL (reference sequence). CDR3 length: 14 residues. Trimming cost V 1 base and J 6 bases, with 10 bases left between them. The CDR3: CASSQVGAPNEQFF. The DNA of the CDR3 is TGTGCCAGCAGCCAAGTGGGAGCCCCCAATGAGCAGTTCTTC.

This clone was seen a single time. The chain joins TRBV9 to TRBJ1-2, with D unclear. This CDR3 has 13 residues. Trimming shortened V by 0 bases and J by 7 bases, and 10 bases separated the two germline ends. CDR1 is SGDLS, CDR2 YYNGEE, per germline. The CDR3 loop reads CASSVEGGSGYTF. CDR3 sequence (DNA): TGTGCCAGCAGCGTAGAAGGAGGAAGTGGCTACACCTTC.

The CDR3 nucleotides are TGTGCCAGCAGTTGGCGGGGGGGCCTGGACGAGCAGTACTTC. The encoded protein is CASSWRGGLDEQYF. The genes are TRBV6-6 and TRBJ2-7; 9 bases are shared with TRBD2. Germline CDR1 reads MNHNY; CDR2 reads SVGAGI (reference sequence). The ends lost 4 bases at V and 5 bases at J; junction bases unmatched: 6. The CDR3 length is 14 residues.

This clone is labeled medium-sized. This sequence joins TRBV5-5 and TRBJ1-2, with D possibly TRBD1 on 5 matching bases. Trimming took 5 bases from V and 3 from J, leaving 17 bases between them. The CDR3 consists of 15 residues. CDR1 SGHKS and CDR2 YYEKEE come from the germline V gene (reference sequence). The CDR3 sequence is CASRQTENPYYGYTF. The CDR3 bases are TGTGCCAGCAGACAGACAGAGAATCCTTACTATGGCTACACCTTC.

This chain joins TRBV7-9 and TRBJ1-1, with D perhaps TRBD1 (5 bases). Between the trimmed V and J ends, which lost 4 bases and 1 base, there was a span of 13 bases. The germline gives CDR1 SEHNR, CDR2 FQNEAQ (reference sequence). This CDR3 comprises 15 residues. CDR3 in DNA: TGTGCCAGCAGCTCTATACTAAGGGGGAACACTGAAGCTTTCTTT. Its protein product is CASSSILRGNTEAFF.

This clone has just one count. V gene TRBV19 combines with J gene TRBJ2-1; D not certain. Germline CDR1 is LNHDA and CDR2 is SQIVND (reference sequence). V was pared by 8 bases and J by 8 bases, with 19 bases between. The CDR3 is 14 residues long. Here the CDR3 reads CASSSEVRRDEQFF. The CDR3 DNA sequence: TGTGCCAGTTCATCAGAGGTTCGCCGGGATGAGCAGTTCTTC.

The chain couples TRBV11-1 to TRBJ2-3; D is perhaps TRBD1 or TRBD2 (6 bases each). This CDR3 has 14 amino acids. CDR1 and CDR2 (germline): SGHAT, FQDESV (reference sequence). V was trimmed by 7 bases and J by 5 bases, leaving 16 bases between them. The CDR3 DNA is TGTGCCAGCACCACAAGGGGGGCCGTAGATACGCAGTATTTT. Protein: CASTTRGAVDTQYF.

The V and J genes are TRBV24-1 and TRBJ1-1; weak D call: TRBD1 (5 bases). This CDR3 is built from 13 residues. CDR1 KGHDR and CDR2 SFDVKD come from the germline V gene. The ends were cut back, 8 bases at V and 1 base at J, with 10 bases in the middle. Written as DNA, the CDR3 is TGTGCCACCACGGGGGTAGAGAACACTGAAGCTTTCTTT. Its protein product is CATTGVENTEAFF.